This entry features one TCR beta chain sequence. Antigen unknown. This entry belongs to a study of T cell responses to AZD1222 COVID-19 vaccine. Study findings and constraints: Among vaccine-associated CD4 TCRs, coverage spanned spike, with dominance at 160-218 and 743-854. Females outnumbered males among donors, who were mostly white British; clonal diversity was possibly underestimated. Of spike-specific TCRs, nearly half reportedly target regions left unmutated in variants. Following two doses of AZD1222, Spike-specific TCR breadth and depth rose.

Germline CDR1 reads LGHDT; CDR2 reads YNNKEL (reference sequence). The CDR3 spans 14 residues. With V trimmed by 4 bases and J by 7 bases, 2 bases remained unmatched. Method: immunoSEQ multiplex PCR; TCRdb's copy keeps in-frame clones and lacks some. The sample consists of about 200,000 clones, around 94% of them appearing once. The source was peripheral blood, collected 28 days after the second dose of the MenACWY control vaccine. This TCR came from an adult who received the MenACWY meningococcal vaccine as a control. The rearrangement joins TRBV3-1 (or the pseudogene TRBV3-2) to TRBJ1-3; 12 nucleotides agree with TRBD1. CDR3 amino acids: CASSLGQGANTIYF. The CDR3 coding sequence is TGTGCCAGCAGCCTGGGACAGGGGGCGAACACCATATATTTT.